This TCR beta chain was found in a study of blood T cell repertoires in COVID-19. All enrollees were about 18 to 95 years old and from about 25 US areas. Assignment of participants to cohorts was predicated upon participant-reported clinical history. Assay used: immunoSEQ multiplex PCR; TCRdb lists only in-frame clones, some missing. The table lists a few hundred thousand clones, roughly nine tenths of them singletons, with about 0.9% in the top ten. Germline loops: CDR1 SGHTA, CDR2 FQGTGA. The CDR3 is made up of 17 amino acids. V lost 0 bases and J lost 5, with 18 bases in between. This sequence originates from a woman aged 40-49 years who had been exposed to COVID-19. Sequenced sample: PBMCs or T cells enriched from blood (not recorded which). J is TRBJ2-3 and V is TRBV7-3; tentatively, D is TRBD1 (5 bases). The CDR3 is CASSLTLASRGIDTQYF. In DNA form, the CDR3 reads TGTGCCAGCAGCTTAACGTTGGCTAGTAGGGGCATAGATACGCAGTATTTT.